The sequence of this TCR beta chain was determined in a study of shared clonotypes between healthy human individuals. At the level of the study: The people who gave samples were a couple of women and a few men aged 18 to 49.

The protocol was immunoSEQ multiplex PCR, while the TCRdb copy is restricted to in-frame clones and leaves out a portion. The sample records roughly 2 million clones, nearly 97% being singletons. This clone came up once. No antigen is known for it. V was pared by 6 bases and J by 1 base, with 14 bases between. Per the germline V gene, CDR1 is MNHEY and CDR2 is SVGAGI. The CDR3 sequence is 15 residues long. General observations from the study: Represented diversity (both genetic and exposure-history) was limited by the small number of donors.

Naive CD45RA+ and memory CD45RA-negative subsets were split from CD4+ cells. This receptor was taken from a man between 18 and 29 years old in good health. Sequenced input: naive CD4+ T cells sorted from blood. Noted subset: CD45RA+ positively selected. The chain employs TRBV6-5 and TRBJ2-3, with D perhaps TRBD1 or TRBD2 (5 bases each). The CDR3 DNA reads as TGTGCCAGCAGCTCCGGGGCCCTTGGCACAGATACGCAGTATTTT. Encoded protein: CASSSGALGTDTQYF.